This TCR beta chain was captured by sequencing in a study of neoadjuvant anti-PD-1 for oral cavity cancer (dated by TCRdb to the early 2020s). Describing the broader study: Three to four biweekly doses of nivolumab at 3 mg/kg were mostly administered to patients before curative-intent surgical resection. An approximately 31% response rate was observed in the parent correlative cohort, in which about 12 patients were included. For patients who did not progress, a fourth nivolumab dose was given around day 43, followed by definitive surgical resection on days 50-56. Under RECIST 1.1, a patient counted as a responder if showing complete response, partial response or stable disease, and as a non-responder if showing progression.

A word on this clone: No antigen is known for it. No base-level quality is on record; no much larger clone is a single base apart.

For deep sequencing, PBMC libraries mostly used roughly 0.5 ug of input genomic DNA, with six replicates for each sample. TCRbeta libraries were prepared with the immunoSEQ hsTCRbeta kit according to the manufacturer's instructions. The finished libraries were brought together in one pool at around 3.1 nM, which was then read using an Illumina NovaSeq 6000 S4 flow cell. For the original study's pipeline: The immunoSEQ Analyzer was used for raw data preprocessing and quality control. The analysis was limited to productive rearrangements, and each clonotype was defined by a unique CDR3 amino acid sequence. Repertoire clonality was estimated as the Gini-Simpson index, which was computed with the R package tcR. Student's t test was used to compare Gini indices, while Pearson correlation assessed associations with tumor size change. Sourced from immuneACCESS, this table was stored by TCRdb with only in-frame sequences that have V and J called. A share of the clones is absent; for the studies checked, an unresolved V gene accounts for under half, and the remainder has no known explanation. V and J calls and clone size are as listed in that table; D and trimming were resolved from the DNA. The table for this sample lists over 11,000 clones; around three quarters of them were counted only once. The ten largest clones take up nearly 3% of the sample.

From a lookup of the germline V gene (reference sequence), CDR1 and CDR2 are WNHNN and SYGVQD. The CDR3 holds 15 amino acids from the cysteine to the phenylalanine. Just CDR3 DNA is preserved here, 45 bases in frame from base 1. At the junction V is shortened by 4 bases and J by 5 bases; bases outside the gene matches: 7. Reading the label with the study, this specimen's time point is: before neoadjuvant nivolumab. Patients had been newly diagnosed with stage II-IVA oral cavity squamous cell carcinoma, and no prior systemic or radiation treatment had been given to the patients. The cohort was made up of patients with locally advanced, HPV-negative oral cavity squamous cell carcinoma. Peripheral blood mononuclear cells were analyzed directly and were not maintained or expanded in culture. Samples were obtained from a longitudinal correlative study of a single-arm phase II trial of neoadjuvant nivolumab in oral cavity squamous cell carcinoma. Subject-matched pre- and post-treatment PBMCs and tumors from three responders and three non-responders were subjected to genomic DNA-based TCRbeta sequencing. Peripheral blood mononuclear cells were collected before nivolumab treatment and again after treatment, at the time of surgery. The Maxwell RSC DNA from Cells kit was used to isolate genomic DNA from PBMCs.

Study-wide conclusions, independent of this receptor: Only a few patients per response group were included in the TCR analyses, and larger cohorts for validation were called for by the authors. After neoadjuvant nivolumab, T cell clonality (Gini index) in PBMCs was significantly higher in non-responders than in responders. Higher pretreatment blood TCRbeta clonality and lower post-treatment tumor TCRbeta clonality were correlated with higher pretreatment blood Treg/Th17 ratios.

This TCR was recovered from a person between 35 and 79 years old with oral cavity squamous cell carcinoma. The chain joins TRBV10-1 to TRBJ2-7; TRBD2 agrees with 11 junctional bases. Sequenced material: PBMCs, taken before nivolumab (anti-PD-1) treatment. The CDR3 corresponds to CASSALTSGSDEQYF. The DNA sequence is as follows: TGCGCCAGCAGTGCCCTAACTAGCGGGAGCGACGAGCAGTACTTC.